What follows is one T cell receptor (beta chain) and its context. Deletions cut 0 bases from V and 3 bases from J, with 15 bases between. The CDR3 runs to 15 residues. CDR1 is SQVTM and CDR2 is ANQGSEA in the germline V gene. Clones were sequenced by immunoSEQ multiplex PCR, and TCRdb holds only the in-frame ones, with some missing. Of over 55,000 clones in the sample, approximately 93% are singletons; the top ten hold 1.8%. The sample comes from a study of T cell changes during pregnancy in multiple sclerosis. The sample was peripheral blood, taken after pregnancy. The origin of this receptor is a female donor with multiple sclerosis, enrolled in a pregnancy study. This chain connects TRBV29-1 to TRBJ2-7; D not resolved. The CDR3: CSVEDLSGSHYEQYF. CDR3 nucleotide sequence: TGCAGCGTTGAAGATTTGTCAGGATCACACTACGAGCAGTACTTC.